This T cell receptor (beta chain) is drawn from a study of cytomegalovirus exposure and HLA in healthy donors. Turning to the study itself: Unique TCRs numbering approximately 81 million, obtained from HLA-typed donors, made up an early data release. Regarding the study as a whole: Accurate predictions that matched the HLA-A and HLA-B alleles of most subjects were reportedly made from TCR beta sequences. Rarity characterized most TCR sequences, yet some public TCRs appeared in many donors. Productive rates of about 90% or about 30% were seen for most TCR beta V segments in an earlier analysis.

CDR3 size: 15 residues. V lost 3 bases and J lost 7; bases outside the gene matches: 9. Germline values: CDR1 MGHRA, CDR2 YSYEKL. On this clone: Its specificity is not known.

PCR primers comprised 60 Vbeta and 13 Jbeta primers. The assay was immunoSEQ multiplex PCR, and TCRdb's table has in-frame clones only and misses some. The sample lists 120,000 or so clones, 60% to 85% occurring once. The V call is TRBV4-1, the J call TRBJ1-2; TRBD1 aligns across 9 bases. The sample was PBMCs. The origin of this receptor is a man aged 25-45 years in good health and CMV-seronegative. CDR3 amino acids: CASSHVSGTGTGYTF. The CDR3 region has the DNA TGCGCCAGCAGCCACGTATCAGGGACAGGGACTGGCTACACCTTC.